A single sample gave rise to the 29 T cell receptor beta chains below, sequenced in a study of T cells in Graves' hyperthyroidism and ophthalmopathy. TCR beta CDR3 region amplification was performed from RNA transcripts. TCR CDR3 regions were first amplified by RT-PCR with HTBI primers. One entry per CDR3 protein results from TCRdb running MiXCR on the multiplex PCR reads. The data hold 190,000 or so distinct CDR3 sequences, with approximately 16% observed a single time. Material: blood. All receptors derive from a middle-aged man with Graves' hyperthyroidism.

This clonotype was counted at least ten times. The chain links TRBV20-1 to TRBJ1-1, with TRBD1 matching 10 bases. CDR1 and CDR2 from the germline V gene are DFQATT and SNEGSKA (reference sequence). This CDR3 is 15 amino acids long. V shed 3 bases, J shed 5 bases, and the junction held 9 bases outside the gene matches. CDR3 nucleotides: TGCAGTGCTAGCGACAGGGGGCGGTTTCAAACTGAAGCTTTCTTT. It specifies CSASDRGRFQTEAFF.

In this sample, this clonotype turned up many times. CDR3 sequence: CASSLVVGENTEAFF. The CDR3 nucleotides are TGCGCCAGCAGCTTGGTTGTAGGGGAGAACACTGAAGCTTTCTTT. The chain has TRBV5-1 and TRBJ1-1, with D perhaps matching TRBD1 (5 bases). The CDR3 loop spans 15 amino acids. V was shortened by 0 bases and J by 1 base, with 10 bases between the two germline ends. The germline V gene encodes CDR1 SGHRS and CDR2 YFSETQ.

This clonotype occurred many times. The chain recombines TRBV20-1 with TRBJ2-7; perhaps TRBD1 as D (6 bases). V lost 6 bases to trimming and J lost 8 bases, with 23 bases between them. Germline assignment: CDR1 DFQATT and CDR2 SNEGSKA (reference sequence). The CDR3 spans 14 residues. Here the CDR3 DNA reads TGCAGTGCGTCGAGGACAGCCCTGTTACTCAAGCAGTACTTC. Its protein product is CSASRTALLLKQYF.

This clonotype was seen only a few times. The chain employs TRBV5-4 and TRBJ2-2; the match to TRBD2 covers 10 bases. This CDR3 spans 16 amino acids. J gave up 3 bases and V 7 bases, and 9 bases lay outside the gene matches. CDR1 and CDR2 (germline): SGHNT, YYREEE (reference sequence). CDR3: CASSSSGGPYTGELFF. The CDR3 region has the DNA TGTGCCAGCTCCAGTAGCGGGGGGCCCTACACCGGGGAGCTGTTTTTT.

This clonotype showed up many times. The chain is built from TRBV7-2 and TRBJ1-2; D unresolved. CDR1 is SGHTA and CDR2 is FQGNSA in the germline V gene. There are 14 residues in the CDR3. The V end lost 6 bases, the J end lost 2 bases, and 13 bases lay between the germline ends. CDR3 amino acids: CASSGSAQNYGYTF. CDR3 bases: TGTGCCAGCAGTGGCAGCGCTCAGAACTATGGCTACACCTTC.

The table lists this clonotype with many counts. The chain couples TRBV20-1 to TRBJ2-2, with D tentatively TRBD1 (6 bases). The CDR3 is made up of 16 amino acids. The V gene's germline CDR1 is DFQATT and CDR2 SNEGSKA (reference sequence). V was cut by 2 bases and J by 1 base, with 14 bases left in between. This CDR3 is CSARSSGAGNTGELFF. In DNA, the CDR3 is TGCAGTGCTAGATCCTCAGGGGCGGGGAACACCGGGGAGCTGTTTTTT.

This clonotype has ten or more counts. The CDR3 DNA is TGTGCCAGCAGCTTGATTTACGAGCAGTACTTC. Protein product: CASSLIYEQYF. This rearrangement joins TRBV5-5 to TRBJ2-7, with unresolved D. The V and J ends lost 1 base and 4 bases respectively, with 3 bases between them. The germline gives CDR1 SGHKS, CDR2 YYEKEE (reference sequence). This CDR3 is built from 11 residues.

This clonotype was seen repeatedly, ten times or more. The chain couples TRBV9 to TRBJ2-7, with 7 bases that match TRBD2. The germline V gene encodes CDR1 SGDLS and CDR2 YYNGEE. The CDR3 contains 15 residues. Losses at the gene ends were 2 bases for V and 3 bases for J; bases not matched to a gene: 8. CDR3 in DNA: TGTGCCAGCAGCGTGTCCGGGACTAAAGGCTACGAGCAGTACTTC. It is translated as CASSVSGTKGYEQYF.

A note on this clonotype: A much larger clone is a single base away; this may be a read error. The chain joins TRBV20-1 to TRBJ2-7; weak D call: TRBD2 (6 bases). There are 12 residues in the CDR3. Germline loops: CDR1 DFQATT, CDR2 SNEGSKA (reference sequence). The CDR3 loop reads CSARASAYERYF. The CDR3 DNA reads as TGCAGTGCTAGAGCTAGCGCCTACGAGCGGTACTTC.

This clonotype was picked up many times. The chain links TRBV7-8 to TRBJ1-5; 8 bases map to TRBD1. This CDR3 is 12 amino acids long. Germline V CDR1 and CDR2: SGHVS, FQNEAQ. Trimming took 5 bases from V and 9 from J; bases not matched to a gene: 3. CDR3 region: CASSLGTGPQHF. The CDR3 bases are TGTGCCAGCAGCCTAGGGACAGGGCCCCAGCATTTT. Using reference TRBV7-8 and TRBJ1-5 for the parts outside the CDR3, the full variable domain is GAGVSQSPRYKVAKRGQDVALRCDPISGHVSLFWYQQALGQGPEFLTYFQNEAQLDKSGLPSDRFFAERPEGSVSTLKIQRTQQEDSAVYLCASSLGTGPQHFGDGTRLSIL.

This clonotype occurred many times. The genes are TRBV28 and TRBJ1-3; the D gene is possibly TRBD1 (5 bases). The V and J ends lost 5 bases and 8 bases respectively, with 13 bases between them. There are 13 residues in the CDR3. CDR1 and CDR2 (germline): MDHEN, SYDVKM. The CDR3 DNA reads TGTGCCAGCAGTCAGGGACGTCCCGACACCATATATTTT. It encodes CASSQGRPDTIYF.

This clonotype appeared many times. The chain employs TRBV20-1 and TRBJ1-1, with unresolved D. Germline V gene lookup returns CDR1 DFQATT and CDR2 SNEGSKA (reference sequence). V was shortened by 3 bases and J by 2 bases, with 7 bases between the two germline ends. The CDR3 is 12 amino acids. CDR3 sequence: CSASVGNTEAFF. CDR3 coding DNA: TGCAGTGCTAGTGTAGGAAACACTGAAGCTTTCTTT.

This clonotype was counted a few times. DNA of the CDR3: TGCAGCGTTGGGAACAGAAATGAAAAACTGTTTTTT. This translates into CSVGNRNEKLFF. The J gene is TRBJ1-4, the V gene TRBV29-1; D is ambiguous. The germline CDR1 and CDR2 sequences are SQVTM and ANQGSEA. Trimming removed 4 bases at V and 5 bases at J, with 8 bases between. This CDR3 is built from 12 residues.

This clonotype was counted ten times or more. J is TRBJ2-5 and V is TRBV7-9, with 10 bases identical to TRBD2. CDR3 size: 16 residues. CDR1 and CDR2 from the germline V gene are SEHNR and FQNEAQ (reference sequence). The junction had 10 bases not matched to a gene; V was cut back by 5 bases and J by 4 bases. This CDR3 is CASSRSGGAIPETQYF. The CDR3 DNA follows: TGTGCCAGCAGCCGGAGCGGGGGGGCCATCCCAGAGACCCAGTACTTC.

At least ten counts were recorded for this clonotype. The chain combines TRBV18 with TRBJ1-1; D is undetermined. The germline V and J ends were trimmed by 4 bases and 2 bases, with 8 bases remaining between them. This CDR3 is built from 13 residues. Germline CDR1 and CDR2: KGHSH and LQKENI. CDR3 DNA sequence: TGTGCCAGCTCACGAGAGGGTAACACTGAAGCTTTCTTT. Amino acid sequence: CASSREGNTEAFF.

The genes are TRBV9 and TRBJ2-1; D uncertain. The CDR3 sequence is 12 residues long. CDR1 SGDLS and CDR2 YYNGEE come from the germline V gene. V lost 3 bases, J lost 6 bases, and 7 bases lay in between. Here the CDR3 reads CASSAYRNEQFF. The DNA of the CDR3 is TGTGCCAGCAGCGCCTATCGCAATGAGCAGTTCTTC.

Written as DNA, the CDR3 is TGCGCCAGCAAACTCCAGCAAGAGACCCAGTACTTC. This sequence encodes CASKLQQETQYF. J is TRBJ2-5 and V is TRBV5-1; D is ambiguous. The CDR3 contains 12 residues. Germline V gene sequence: CDR1 SGHRS, CDR2 YFSETQ. Trimming took 6 bases from V and 2 from J, leaving 8 bases between them.

In this sample, this clonotype turned up many times. This chain links TRBV15 with TRBJ2-1, with D hard to call. This CDR3 region has 14 residues. Germline-derived CDR1 and CDR2 are LNHNV and YYDKDF (reference sequence). The ends were cut back, 1 base at V and 8 bases at J, with 12 bases in the middle. The CDR3 protein is CATSRAVDGDEQFF. As DNA, the CDR3 is TGTGCCACCAGCAGAGCCGTAGACGGCGATGAGCAGTTCTTC.

This clonotype was recorded at least ten times. This chain joins TRBV20-1 and TRBJ2-1, with D possibly matching TRBD2 (6 bases). V lost 3 bases to trimming and J lost 7 bases, with 22 bases between them. Germline V gives CDR1 DFQATT, CDR2 SNEGSKA (reference sequence). The CDR3 extends over 16 amino acids. CDR3 amino acids: CSASPLEGWGNNEQFF. The CDR3 nucleotides read TGCAGTGCTAGCCCCCTGGAGGGCTGGGGGAATAATGAGCAGTTCTTC.

J is TRBJ1-1 and V is TRBV4-3; D call uncertain. The germline gives CDR1 LGHNA, CDR2 YSLEER. The CDR3 covers 15 residues. Trimming removed 4 bases from V and 1 base from J, with 13 bases in between. The CDR3 is CASSPRVSENTEAFF. The DNA of the CDR3 is TGCGCCAGCAGCCCGAGAGTATCGGAGAACACTGAAGCTTTCTTT.

This clonotype has more than one count but fewer than ten. This chain joins TRBV28 and TRBJ1-6, with TRBD1 identical over 7 bases. This CDR3 region has 13 residues. In germline, CDR1 is MDHEN, CDR2 SYDVKM. The V gene end was trimmed by 2 bases and the J gene end by 8 bases; junction bases not matched to a gene: 0. CDR3 DNA: TGTGCCAGCAGTTTAGGGACAGATTCACCCCTCCACTTT. This codes for CASSLGTDSPLHF.

The V call is TRBV24-1, the J call TRBJ1-4; TRBD1 is a possible D gene (6 bases). The CDR3 spans 15 residues. Germline lookup yields CDR1 KGHDR and CDR2 SFDVKD. V was shortened by 4 bases and J by 7 bases, with 15 bases between the two germline ends. DNA of the CDR3: TGTGCCACCAGTGACCCCGGGGGCTCAGGTGAAAAACTGTTTTTT. It specifies CATSDPGGSGEKLFF.

At least ten counts were recorded for this clonotype. The chain combines TRBV7-9 with TRBJ2-3, with 14 positions matching TRBD2. The CDR3 has 18 residues. Germline CDR1 SEHNR, CDR2 FQNEAQ (reference sequence). Losses at the gene ends were 5 bases for V and 0 bases for J; bases not matched to a gene: 7. The CDR3 region is CASSPGLAGDPSTDTQYF. Here the CDR3 DNA reads TGTGCCAGCAGCCCGGGACTAGCGGGGGATCCTAGCACAGATACGCAGTATTTT.

The chain has TRBV4-3 and TRBJ2-1; D is ambiguous. The CDR3 extends over 14 amino acids. The V and J ends lost 1 base and 8 bases respectively, with 12 bases between them. Germline CDR1 is LGHNA and CDR2 is YSLEER. DNA for the CDR3: TGCGCCAGCAGCCAAGGGTTCCAGAGAGATGAGCAGTTCTTC. Residues: CASSQGFQRDEQFF.

At least ten counts were recorded for this clonotype. The chain joins TRBV7-9 to TRBJ1-1, with D possibly being TRBD1 (6 bases). The germline CDR1 and CDR2 sequences are SEHNR and FQNEAQ (reference sequence). The length of the CDR3 is 14 residues. V gave up 1 base and J gave up 0 bases, with 6 bases separating them. The CDR3 is CASSLGDMNTEAFF. The DNA of the CDR3 is TGTGCCAGCAGCTTAGGGGACATGAACACTGAAGCTTTCTTT.

This clonotype was counted at least ten times. The chain is built from TRBV7-8 and TRBJ2-5; 9 nucleotides align to TRBD2. Germline V gives CDR1 SGHVS, CDR2 FQNEAQ. V gave up 2 bases and J gave up 5 bases; unmatched junction bases: 9. There are 16 residues in the CDR3. CDR3 residues: CASSLWRGGVLETQYF. DNA for the CDR3: TGTGCCAGCAGCTTATGGCGCGGGGGGGTTCTGGAGACCCAGTACTTC.

The chain uses TRBV11-1 and TRBJ2-1, with D possibly matching TRBD1 (6 bases). The CDR3 runs 17 residues. Trimming removed 5 bases from V and 0 bases from J, with 17 bases in between. Germline CDR1 and CDR2: SGHAT and FQDESV (reference sequence). CDR3 sequence: CASSPHRVASSYNEQFF. The CDR3 coding sequence is TGTGCCAGCAGCCCCCACAGGGTAGCGAGCTCCTACAATGAGCAGTTCTTC.

V usage is TRBV5-6 and J usage is TRBJ1-1, with D tentatively TRBD1 (5 bases). CDR1 SGHDT and CDR2 YYEEEE come from the germline V gene. There are 14 residues in the CDR3. The V and J ends lost 0 bases and 6 bases respectively, with 12 bases between them. This CDR3 is CASSLDGRGAEAFF. CDR3 in DNA: TGTGCCAGCAGCTTGGACGGGAGGGGCGCTGAAGCTTTCTTT.

At least ten counts were recorded for this clonotype. J is TRBJ2-7 and V is TRBV12-3 or TRBV12-4, with 12 bases identical to TRBD1. The junction had 6 bases not matched to a gene; V was cut back by 5 bases and J by 4 bases. The CDR3 loop spans 15 amino acids. CDR3 in DNA: TGTGCCAGCAGTCAACCGGGACAGGGGGCTTACGAGCAGTACTTC. This gives the protein CASSQPGQGAYEQYF.